Shown below are 30 T cell receptor beta chains from a single sample sequenced in a study of T cell repertoires in cytomegalovirus infection. TCRdb re-derived calls from the reads in MiXCR, one entry per CDR3 protein. The table shows 150,000 to 180,000 distinct CDR3 sequences, with around 22% occurring only once. Sequencing used PBMCs. The receptors were gathered from a human donor in good health (CMV status not recorded). Some clones in this sample may be carry-over from other donors' samples.

This clonotype was recorded at least ten times. V is TRBV7-3 and J is TRBJ2-6; TRBD1 matches 8 bases. V was clipped by 5 bases and J by 0 bases; unmatched bases: 6. CDR1 SGHTA and CDR2 FQGTGA come from the germline V gene. CDR3 size: 17 residues. The DNA for the CDR3 is TGTGCCAGCAGCCGCAAGGGACAGGTCTCTGGGGCCAACGTCCTGACTTTC. This translates into CASSRKGQVSGANVLTF.

V usage is TRBV28 and J usage is TRBJ2-5; D might be TRBD1 (7 bases). Deletions cut 6 bases from V and 4 bases from J, with 12 bases between. Germline V gene data show CDR1 as MDHEN and CDR2 as SYDVKM. The CDR3 totals 13 residues. CDR3 coding DNA: TGTGCCAGCAGCCGGAGGGGGCGAGAGACCCAGTACTTC. It encodes CASSRRGRETQYF.

This chain connects TRBV7-9 to TRBJ2-7, with a weak D call TRBD1 (5 bases). CDR3 length equals 15 residues. Germline-derived CDR1 and CDR2 are SEHNR and FQNEAQ (reference sequence). Trimming cost V 5 bases and J 3 bases, with 17 bases left between them. The CDR3 region has the DNA TGTGCCAGCAGCCGCGACAGTTCAAGGCACTACGAGCAGTACTTC. It yields the protein CASSRDSSRHYEQYF. Full variable domain (rest looked up from reference TRBV7-9 and TRBJ2-7): DTGVSQNPRHKITKRGQNVTFRCDPISEHNRLYWYRQTLGQGPEFLTYFQNEAQLEKSRLLSDRFSAERPKGSFSTLEIQRTEQGDSAMYLCASSRDSSRHYEQYFGPGTRLTVT.

The chain carries TRBV30 and TRBJ1-2, with 7 positions matching TRBD1. The CDR3 is 15 residues long. V lost 1 base, J lost 4 bases, and 9 bases stayed unmatched. Germline lookup yields CDR1 GTSNPN and CDR2 SVGIG (reference sequence). The CDR3 sequence is CAWSAPRGGTYGYTF. The CDR3 bases are TGTGCCTGGAGTGCCCCGAGAGGGGGCACCTATGGCTACACCTTC. The full variable domain, rest sourced from reference TRBV30 and TRBJ1-2, is SQTIHQWPATLVQPVGSPLSLECTVEGTSNPNLYWYRQAAGRGLQLLFYSVGIGQISSEVPQNLSASRPQDRQFILSSKKLLLSDSGFYLCAWSAPRGGTYGYTFGSGTRLTVV.

V gene TRBV5-6 combines with J gene TRBJ2-5; 7 positions agree with TRBD1. Germline loops: CDR1 SGHDT, CDR2 YYEEEE. J was trimmed by 5 bases and V by 4 bases; bases with no gene match: 11. The length of the CDR3 is 15 residues. The CDR3 loop reads CASSPRLPRGETQYF. As DNA, the CDR3 is TGTGCCAGCAGCCCCCGACTTCCCAGGGGGGAGACCCAGTACTTC. Drawing the rest from reference TRBV5-6 and TRBJ2-5, the complete variable domain is DAGVTQSPTHLIKTRGQQVTLRCSPKSGHDTVSWYQQALGQGPQFIFQYYEEEERQRGNFPDRFSGHQFPNYSSELNVNALLLGDSALYLCASSPRLPRGETQYFGPGTRLLVL.

This clonotype was counted between two and nine times. This chain links TRBV24-1 with TRBJ1-5; unclear D gene. Trimming took off 5 bases at V and 3 bases at J, with 7 bases between the two ends. Germline V gene data show CDR1 as KGHDR and CDR2 as SFDVKD. The length of the CDR3 is 13 residues. The CDR3 region has the DNA TGTGCCACCAGTGGAACGATCAATCAGCCCCAGCATTTT. Encoded protein: CATSGTINQPQHF.

This chain joins TRBV4-1 and TRBJ2-7; TRBD2 matches 10 bases. Germline-derived CDR1 and CDR2 are MGHRA and YSYEKL. The CDR3 runs 17 residues. V shed 0 bases and J 2 bases; nucleotides not matched to a gene: 7. The CDR3 bases are TGCGCCAGCAGCCAAGATTACCTAGCGGGGGCCGCCTACGAGCAGTACTTC. Translation gives CASSQDYLAGAAYEQYF.

This clonotype was observed a handful of times. The chain joins TRBV7-3 to TRBJ2-3; no definite D call. Germline assignment: CDR1 SGHTA and CDR2 FQGTGA. The CDR3 sequence is 16 residues long. V lost 1 base to trimming and J lost 6 bases, with 17 bases between them. CDR3 DNA sequence: TGTGCCAGCAGCTTAAGCCCCCTCCCAAAATCGGATACGCAGTATTTT. This gives the protein CASSLSPLPKSDTQYF.

This clonotype appeared many times. This sequence joins TRBV7-2 and TRBJ1-5, with TRBD1 identical over 10 bases. Trimming removed 5 bases from V and 6 bases from J; junction bases left unmatched: 4. Per germline, CDR1 SGHTA and CDR2 FQGNSA. This CDR3 spans 14 amino acids. The CDR3 is CASSAGQGSQPQHF. In DNA form, the CDR3 reads TGTGCCAGCAGCGCGGGACAGGGGAGTCAGCCCCAGCATTTT.

Ten or more counts support this clonotype. The chain combines TRBV12-3 or TRBV12-4 with TRBJ2-1; D is perhaps TRBD1 or TRBD2 (5 bases each). The CDR3 has 12 amino acids. V was pared by 3 bases and J by 9 bases, with 9 bases between. In DNA, the CDR3 is TGTGCCAGCAGTTTCGGGGCTGGTGAGCAGTTCTTC. It translates to CASSFGAGEQFF.

This clonotype was found a few times. The chain recombines TRBV28 with TRBJ2-7; D might be TRBD1 (6 bases). The CDR3 spans 11 residues. The V gene lost 10 bases and the J gene lost 6 bases, with 13 bases spanning the gap. In germline, CDR1 is MDHEN, CDR2 SYDVKM. CDR3 residues: CATNEGGEQYF. DNA for the CDR3: TGTGCCACCAACGAAGGGGGCGAGCAGTACTTC.

The sample holds a few counts of this clonotype. The rearrangement uses TRBV28 and TRBJ2-3, with 9 bases identical to TRBD1. The CDR3 has 14 amino acids. Looked up from germline, CDR1 is MDHEN and CDR2 is SYDVKM. V lost 6 bases and J lost 7; bases outside the gene matches: 8. CDR3 residues: CASSPGQGGNTQYF. The CDR3 nucleotides are TGTGCCAGCAGCCCGGGACAGGGAGGAAATACGCAGTATTTT.

This chain links TRBV28 with TRBJ2-7, with 12 bases matching TRBD2. Losses at the gene ends were 5 bases for V and 2 bases for J; bases not matched to a gene: 1. The CDR3 is made up of 14 amino acids. CDR1 is MDHEN, CDR2 SYDVKM, per germline. The CDR3 coding sequence is TGTGCCAGCAGTCGACTAGCGGGGGCCTACGAGCAGTACTTC. Amino acids: CASSRLAGAYEQYF.

The CDR3 sequence is CASSLSGLPNEKLFF. The CDR3 nucleotides read TGTGCCAGCAGCCTCTCGGGACTGCCTAATGAAAAACTGTTTTTT. V is TRBV7-2 and J is TRBJ1-4, with a weak D call TRBD1 (5 bases). Trimming took off 5 bases at V and 3 bases at J, with 13 bases between the two ends. The CDR3 runs 15 residues. Germline assignment: CDR1 SGHTA and CDR2 FQGNSA.

This chain links TRBV12-3 or TRBV12-4 with TRBJ2-7; 12 positions agree with TRBD1. The V gene end was trimmed by 5 bases and the J gene end by 4 bases; junction bases not matched to a gene: 6. The CDR3 has 15 residues. The CDR3 DNA reads as TGTGCCAGCAGTGGGCCGGGACAGGGGGCTTACGAGCAGTACTTC. Amino acid sequence: CASSGPGQGAYEQYF.

The rearrangement links TRBV20-1 to TRBJ2-2; D is undetermined. From germline, CDR1 is DFQATT and CDR2 SNEGSKA (reference sequence). The V and J ends lost 0 bases and 5 bases respectively, with 4 bases between them. The length of the CDR3 is 12 residues. In nucleotides, the CDR3 is TGCAGTGCTAGAGAAGGAACCGGGGAGCTGTTTTTT. It encodes CSAREGTGELFF.

This clonotype was counted a few times. V usage is TRBV18 and J usage is TRBJ2-2, with D unclear. V was pared by 2 bases and J by 0 bases, with 4 bases between. Germline assignment: CDR1 KGHSH and CDR2 LQKENI. This CDR3 is 14 amino acids long. The DNA of the CDR3 is TGTGCCAGCTCACCAGAGACGAACACCGGGGAGCTGTTTTTT. It is translated as CASSPETNTGELFF. Based on the CDR3 plus reference TRBV18 and TRBJ2-2, the full variable domain is NAGVMQNPRHLVRRRGQEARLRCSPMKGHSHVYWYRQLPEEGLKFMVYLQKENIIDESGMPKERFSAEFPKEGPSILRIQQVVRGDSAAYFCASSPETNTGELFFGEGSRLTVL.

This clonotype has more than one count but fewer than ten. V usage is TRBV4-1 and J usage is TRBJ2-2; maybe TRBD1 (5 bases). Per germline, CDR1 MGHRA and CDR2 YSYEKL. V gave up 0 bases and J gave up 7 bases, with 21 bases separating them. The CDR3 has 18 residues. The chain's CDR3 is CASSQDWFKGITYGELFF. Written as DNA, the CDR3 is TGCGCCAGCAGCCAAGATTGGTTCAAGGGGATCACATACGGGGAGCTGTTTTTT.

Notes on this clonotype: One end of the junction is discordant with germline, which a read error may explain. The chain links TRBV6-2 or TRBV6-3 to TRBJ2-5; TRBD1 matches at 9 bases. Germline assignment: CDR1 MNHEY and CDR2 SVGEGT. CDR3 length: 15 amino acids. DNA for the CDR3: TGTGACAGCAGTTACCGGACAGGGGTGGAAGAGACCCAGTACTTC. It codes for CDSSYRTGVEETQYF.

This clonotype has more than one count but fewer than ten. This chain uses TRBV20-1 with TRBJ2-1; a weak D match, TRBD1 (5 bases). V was shortened by 5 bases and J by 0 bases, with 11 bases between the two germline ends. The CDR3 sequence is 14 residues long. The germline V gene encodes CDR1 DFQATT and CDR2 SNEGSKA (reference sequence). In nucleotides, the CDR3 is TGCAGTGCTCCTGGGGCAGGCTCCTACAATGAGCAGTTCTTC. This sequence encodes CSAPGAGSYNEQFF.

In its sample, this clonotype was seen a few times. The chain combines TRBV12-3 or TRBV12-4 with TRBJ1-1, with TRBD1 as a possible D gene (5 bases). CDR3 length: 15 residues. Between the trimmed V and J ends, which lost 5 bases and 4 bases, there was a span of 17 bases. The CDR3 DNA sequence: TGTGCCAGCAGTCAGCGCCGGACACCTTCCACTGAAGCTTTCTTT. It is translated as CASSQRRTPSTEAFF.

This clonotype was detected a few times. This chain connects TRBV7-6 to TRBJ2-1; the match to TRBD2 covers 12 bases. CDR1 and CDR2 from the germline V gene are SGHVS and FNYEAQ. The CDR3 runs 16 residues. V was clipped by 3 bases and J by 5 bases; unmatched bases: 5. The chain's CDR3 is CASSLETSGRNNEQFF. The CDR3 DNA follows: TGTGCCAGCAGCTTGGAGACTAGCGGGAGAAACAATGAGCAGTTCTTC.

In its sample, this clonotype was seen many times. The rearrangement links TRBV6-1 to TRBJ2-2, with a tentative D call TRBD2 (5 bases). The germline gives CDR1 MNHNS, CDR2 SASEGT. Trimming removed 6 bases from V and 1 base from J, with 15 bases in between. This CDR3 comprises 16 residues. The CDR3 sequence is CASSMAGERNTGELFF. CDR3 coding DNA: TGTGCCAGCAGCATGGCGGGTGAACGGAACACCGGGGAGCTGTTTTTT.

This sequence joins TRBV19 and TRBJ2-1; D gene unclear. The CDR3 extends over 16 amino acids. V lost 3 bases and J lost 3, with 15 bases in between. Germline assignment: CDR1 LNHDA and CDR2 SQIVND (reference sequence). The CDR3 DNA follows: TGTGCCAGTAGTATCTCGACAAGGAGCTACTACAATGAGCAGTTCTTC. This translates into CASSISTRSYYNEQFF.

This clonotype was detected only a few times. This chain joins TRBV19 and TRBJ2-6; 12 positions agree with TRBD1. In germline, CDR1 is LNHDA, CDR2 SQIVND (reference sequence). V was clipped by 5 bases and J by 4 bases; unmatched bases: 9. CDR3 length equals 18 residues. The CDR3 reads CASSSGQGALRGANVLTF. For the CDR3, the DNA is TGTGCCAGTAGTTCGGGACAGGGGGCGCTGCGAGGGGCCAACGTCCTGACTTTC.

Ten or more counts support this clonotype. The chain uses TRBV7-9 and TRBJ2-3; D unclear. V was cut by 5 bases and J by 2 bases, with 11 bases left in between. The CDR3 runs to 14 residues. Looked up from germline, CDR1 is SEHNR and CDR2 is FQNEAQ (reference sequence). The CDR3 loop reads CASSHTFSTDTQYF. In DNA, the CDR3 is TGTGCCAGCAGCCATACGTTTTCCACAGATACGCAGTATTTT.

This clonotype appeared many times. The gene calls are TRBV7-2 and TRBJ2-1, with D perhaps TRBD2 (7 bases). CDR1 SGHTA and CDR2 FQGNSA come from the germline V gene. Between the trimmed V and J ends, which lost 3 bases and 9 bases, there was a span of 21 bases. The CDR3 has 16 amino acids. In DNA form, the CDR3 reads TGTGCCAGCAGCTTGACCCCGACTCGCGGGGGCGGTGAGCAGTTCTTC. Its translation is CASSLTPTRGGGEQFF.

This chain connects TRBV12-3 or TRBV12-4 to TRBJ1-5; D gene unclear. Trimming stripped 5 bases from V and 2 bases from J, with 13 bases between. The CDR3 sequence is 15 residues long. The CDR3 here is CASSSSGKGNQPQHF. The CDR3 nucleotides read TGTGCCAGCAGTAGCTCAGGAAAGGGCAATCAGCCCCAGCATTTT.

The table lists this clonotype with many counts. This chain links TRBV7-3 with TRBJ2-2; D is perhaps TRBD2 (6 bases). Germline CDR1 SGHTA, CDR2 FQGTGA. Trimming took 4 bases from V and 2 from J, leaving 20 bases between them. The CDR3 extends over 18 amino acids. The CDR3 reads CASSSTTTGGENTGELFF. The CDR3 DNA reads TGTGCCAGCAGCTCTACGACCACCGGCGGGGAAAACACCGGGGAGCTGTTTTTT.

Only a few counts were recorded for this clonotype. The chain couples TRBV2 to TRBJ2-3, with D possibly being TRBD2 (6 bases). The CDR3 covers 17 residues. CDR1 and CDR2 from the germline V gene are SNHLY and FYNNEI. V was trimmed by 8 bases and J by 0 bases, leaving 21 bases between them. The CDR3 DNA reads TGTGCCAGCGGGAGACTAGGAGTGCCTGGGAGCACAGATACGCAGTATTTT. This encodes CASGRLGVPGSTDTQYF. The full variable domain, in which reference TRBV2 and TRBJ2-3 provide the parts outside the CDR3, is EPEVTQTPSHQVTQMGQEVILRCVPISNHLYFYWYRQILGQKVEFLVSFYNNEISEKSEIFDDQFSVERPDGSNFTLKIRSTKLEDSAMYFCASGRLGVPGSTDTQYFGPGTRLTVL.